This TCR beta chain is from a study of prognosis after radiotherapy for stage I lung cancer. Overall study context: About five patients had oligometastatic NSCLC after surgical resection of the primary tumor, and 12 to 15 had newly diagnosed primary stage I lung tumors. The radiotherapy was SBRT split into 3 to 5 fractions, giving a biologically effective dose of at least 100 Gy.

With respect to this clonotype: Relative to the germline gene, one junction end is altered; a read error may explain this.

This CDR3 is built from 11 residues. Germline V CDR1 and CDR2: SGHNT, YENEEA. Researchers used two-round multiplex PCR to amplify TCR beta CDR3 starting from genomic DNA. Amplification during the initial PCR round employed primers specific to each TRBV and TRBJ gene. TCRdb ran MiXCR on the multiplex PCR reads and lists one entry per CDR3 protein. Among about 16,000 distinct CDR3 sequences listed, just under 45% were seen once. The clonotype comes from a donor over 45 with non-small cell lung cancer. This material consisted of PBMCs, taken before or after stereotactic body radiation therapy (not recorded which). V and J are TRBV11-3 and TRBJ2-3, with D uncertain. CDR3 protein: CVSSLLDTQYF. Here the CDR3 DNA reads TGTGTCAGCAGCCTCCTAGATACACAGTATTTT.